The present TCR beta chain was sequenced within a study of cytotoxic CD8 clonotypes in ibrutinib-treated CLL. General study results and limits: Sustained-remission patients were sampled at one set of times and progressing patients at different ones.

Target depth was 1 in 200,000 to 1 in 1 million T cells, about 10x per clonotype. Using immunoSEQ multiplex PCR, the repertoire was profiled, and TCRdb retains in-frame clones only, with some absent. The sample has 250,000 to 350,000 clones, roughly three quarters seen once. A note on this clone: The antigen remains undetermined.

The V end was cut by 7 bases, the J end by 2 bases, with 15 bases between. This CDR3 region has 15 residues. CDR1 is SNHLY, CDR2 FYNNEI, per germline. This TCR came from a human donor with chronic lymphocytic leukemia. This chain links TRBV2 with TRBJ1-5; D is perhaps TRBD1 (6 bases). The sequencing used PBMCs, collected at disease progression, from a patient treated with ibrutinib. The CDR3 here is CASTFGGSGNQPQHF. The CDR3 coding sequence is TGTGCCAGCACGTTTGGGGGCTCGGGCAATCAGCCCCAGCATTTT.